This T cell receptor (beta chain) is from a study of blood T cell repertoires in COVID-19. Per the germline V gene, CDR1 is SGHTA and CDR2 is FQGNSA. Trimming removed 5 bases at V and 7 bases at J, with 15 bases between. The CDR3 loop spans 13 amino acids. TCRdb's table, derived via immunoSEQ multiplex PCR, lists solely in-frame clones and lacks some. The data hold roughly 4,000 clones, with roughly 80% observed a single time. The sample comprised peripheral blood. This clonotype originated in a human donor with active or convalescent COVID-19. The donor label of this sample is uncertain. The genes are TRBV7-2 and TRBJ2-7; maybe TRBD2 (5 bases). DNA of the CDR3: TGTGCCAGCAGCCAGCGGAGCCTTGGAGAGCAGTACTTC. This encodes CASSQRSLGEQYF.